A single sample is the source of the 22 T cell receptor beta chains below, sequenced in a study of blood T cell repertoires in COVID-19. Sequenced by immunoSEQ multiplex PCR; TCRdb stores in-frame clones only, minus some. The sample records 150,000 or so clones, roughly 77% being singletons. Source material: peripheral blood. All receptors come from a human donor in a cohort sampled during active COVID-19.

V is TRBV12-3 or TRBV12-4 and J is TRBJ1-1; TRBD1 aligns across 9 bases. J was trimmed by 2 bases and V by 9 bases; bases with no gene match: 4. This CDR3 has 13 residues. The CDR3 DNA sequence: TGTGCCAGTAGGGGACAGGGTAACACTGAAGCTTTCTTT. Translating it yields CASRGQGNTEAFF.

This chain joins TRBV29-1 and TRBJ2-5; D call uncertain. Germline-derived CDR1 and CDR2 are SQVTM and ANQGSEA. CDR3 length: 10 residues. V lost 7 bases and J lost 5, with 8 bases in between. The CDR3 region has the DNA TGCAGCGCCGTACAGGAGACCCAGTACTTC. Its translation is CSAVQETQYF. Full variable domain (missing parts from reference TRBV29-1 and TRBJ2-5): SAVISQKPSRDICQRGTSLTIQCQVDSQVTMMFWYRQQPGQSLTLIATANQGSEATYESGFVIDKFPISRPNLTFSTLTVSNMSPEDSSIYLCSAVQETQYFGPGTRLLVL.

The CDR3 DNA reads TGTGCCAGCAGCATACCTGGGACAGCTAATGAAAAACTGTTTTTT. It is translated as CASSIPGTANEKLFF. The V and J genes are TRBV7-9 and TRBJ1-4, with 7 bases fitting TRBD1. Germline loops: CDR1 SEHNR, CDR2 FQNEAQ (reference sequence). This CDR3 region has 15 residues. V shed 5 bases, J shed 3 bases, and the junction held 6 bases outside the gene matches. Complete variable domain (other parts from reference TRBV7-9 and TRBJ1-4): DTGVSQNPRHKITKRGQNVTFRCDPISEHNRLYWYRQTLGQGPEFLTYFQNEAQLEKSRLLSDRFSAERPKGSFSTLEIQRTEQGDSAMYLCASSIPGTANEKLFFGSGTQLSVL.

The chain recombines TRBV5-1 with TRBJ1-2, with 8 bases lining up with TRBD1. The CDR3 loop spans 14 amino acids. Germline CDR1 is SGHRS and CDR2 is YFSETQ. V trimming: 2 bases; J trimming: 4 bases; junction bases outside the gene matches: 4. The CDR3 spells CASSLPGQVYGYTF. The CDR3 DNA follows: TGCGCCAGCAGCTTACCGGGACAGGTCTATGGCTACACCTTC.

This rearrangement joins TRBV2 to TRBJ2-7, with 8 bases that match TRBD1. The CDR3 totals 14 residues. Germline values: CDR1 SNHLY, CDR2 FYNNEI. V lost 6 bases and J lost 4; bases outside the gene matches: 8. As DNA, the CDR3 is TGTGCCAGCAGCCAGTTTCAGGGGGCTTACGAGCAGTACTTC. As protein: CASSQFQGAYEQYF.

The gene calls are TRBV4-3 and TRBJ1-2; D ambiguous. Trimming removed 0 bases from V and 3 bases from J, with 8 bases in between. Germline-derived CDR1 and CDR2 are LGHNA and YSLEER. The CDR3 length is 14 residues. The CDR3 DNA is TGCGCCAGCAGCCAAGATCGGACTTACTATGGCTACACCTTC. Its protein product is CASSQDRTYYGYTF.

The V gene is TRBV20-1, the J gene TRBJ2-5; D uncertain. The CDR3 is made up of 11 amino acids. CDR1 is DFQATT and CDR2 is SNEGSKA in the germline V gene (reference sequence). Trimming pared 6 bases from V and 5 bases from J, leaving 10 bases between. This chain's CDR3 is CSAEIEETQYF. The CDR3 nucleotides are TGCAGTGCCGAGATAGAGGAGACCCAGTACTTC.

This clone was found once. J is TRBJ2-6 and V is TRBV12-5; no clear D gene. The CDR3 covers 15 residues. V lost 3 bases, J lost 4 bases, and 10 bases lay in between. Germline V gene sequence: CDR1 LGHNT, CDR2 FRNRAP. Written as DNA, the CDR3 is TGTGCTAGTGGTTTAGGAGCGAGCGGGGCCAACGTCCTGACTTTC. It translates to CASGLGASGANVLTF.

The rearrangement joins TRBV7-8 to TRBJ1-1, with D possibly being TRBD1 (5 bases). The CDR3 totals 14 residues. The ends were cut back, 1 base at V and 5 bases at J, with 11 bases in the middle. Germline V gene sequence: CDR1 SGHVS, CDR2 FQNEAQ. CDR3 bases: TGTGCCAGCAGCTTAGGCGGGGGACTGACTGAAGCTTTCTTT. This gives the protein CASSLGGGLTEAFF.

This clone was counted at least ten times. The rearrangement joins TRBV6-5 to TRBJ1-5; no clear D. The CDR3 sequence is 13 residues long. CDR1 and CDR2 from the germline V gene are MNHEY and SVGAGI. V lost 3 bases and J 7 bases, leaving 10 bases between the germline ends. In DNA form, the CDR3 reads TGTGCCAGCAGTTATGGCGGGAAACAGCCCCAGCATTTT. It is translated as CASSYGGKQPQHF.

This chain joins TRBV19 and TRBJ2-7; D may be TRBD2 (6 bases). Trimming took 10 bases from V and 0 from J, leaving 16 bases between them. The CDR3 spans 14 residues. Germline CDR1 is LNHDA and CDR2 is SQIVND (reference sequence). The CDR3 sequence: CATHSGTGSYEQYF. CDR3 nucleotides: TGTGCCACCCATTCAGGGACTGGCTCCTACGAGCAGTACTTC.

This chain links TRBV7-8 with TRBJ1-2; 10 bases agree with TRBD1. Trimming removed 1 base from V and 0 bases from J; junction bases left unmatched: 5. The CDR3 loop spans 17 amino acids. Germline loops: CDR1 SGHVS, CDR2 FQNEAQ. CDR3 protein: CASSLGTGGNANYGYTF. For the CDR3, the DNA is TGTGCCAGCAGCTTAGGGACAGGGGGAAATGCTAACTATGGCTACACCTTC.

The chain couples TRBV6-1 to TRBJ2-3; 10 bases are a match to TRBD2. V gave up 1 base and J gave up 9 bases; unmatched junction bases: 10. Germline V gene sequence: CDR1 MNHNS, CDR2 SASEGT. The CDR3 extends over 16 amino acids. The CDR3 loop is CASSEVGTSAQKTQYF. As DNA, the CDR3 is TGTGCCAGCAGTGAAGTGGGGACTAGCGCTCAAAAAACGCAGTATTTT.

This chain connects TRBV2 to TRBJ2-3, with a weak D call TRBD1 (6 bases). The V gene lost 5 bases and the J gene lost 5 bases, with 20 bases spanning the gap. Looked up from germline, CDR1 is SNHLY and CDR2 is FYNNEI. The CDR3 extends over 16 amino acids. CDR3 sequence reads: CASSSRGHITGDTQYF. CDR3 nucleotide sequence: TGTGCCAGCAGTTCCAGGGGACACATAACGGGAGATACGCAGTATTTT.

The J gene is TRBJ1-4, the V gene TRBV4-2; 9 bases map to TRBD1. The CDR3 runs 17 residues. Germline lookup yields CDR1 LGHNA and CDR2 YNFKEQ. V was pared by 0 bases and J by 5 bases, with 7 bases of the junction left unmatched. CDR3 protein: CASSQDSGDRVNEKLFF. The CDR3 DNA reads TGTGCCAGCAGCCAAGATTCTGGGGACAGGGTCAATGAAAAACTGTTTTTT.

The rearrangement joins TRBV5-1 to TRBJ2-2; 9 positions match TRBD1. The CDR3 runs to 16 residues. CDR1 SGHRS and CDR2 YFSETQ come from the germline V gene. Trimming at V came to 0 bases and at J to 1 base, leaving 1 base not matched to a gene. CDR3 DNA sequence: TGCGCCAGCAGCTTGGAGGGACAGGGGAACACCGGGGAGCTGTTTTTT. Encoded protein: CASSLEGQGNTGELFF.

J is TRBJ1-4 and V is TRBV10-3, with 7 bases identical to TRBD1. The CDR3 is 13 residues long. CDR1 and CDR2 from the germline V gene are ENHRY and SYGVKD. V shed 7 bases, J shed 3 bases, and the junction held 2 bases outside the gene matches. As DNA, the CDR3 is TGTGCCATCACGGGGACAGCTAATGAAAAACTGTTTTTT. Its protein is CAITGTANEKLFF.

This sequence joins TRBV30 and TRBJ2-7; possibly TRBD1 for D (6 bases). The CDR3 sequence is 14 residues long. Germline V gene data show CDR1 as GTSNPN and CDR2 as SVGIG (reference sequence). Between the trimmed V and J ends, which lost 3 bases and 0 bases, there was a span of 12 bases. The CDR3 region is CAWSDTGSSYEQYF. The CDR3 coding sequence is TGTGCCTGGAGCGACACAGGGAGCTCCTACGAGCAGTACTTC. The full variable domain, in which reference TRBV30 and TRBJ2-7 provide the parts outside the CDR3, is SQTIHQWPATLVQPVGSPLSLECTVEGTSNPNLYWYRQAAGRGLQLLFYSVGIGQISSEVPQNLSASRPQDRQFILSSKKLLLSDSGFYLCAWSDTGSSYEQYFGPGTRLTVT.

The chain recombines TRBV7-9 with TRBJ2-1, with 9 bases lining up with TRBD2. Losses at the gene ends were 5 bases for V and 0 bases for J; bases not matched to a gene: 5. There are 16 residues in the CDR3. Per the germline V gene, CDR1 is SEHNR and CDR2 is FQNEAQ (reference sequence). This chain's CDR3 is CASSRSGRLSYNEQFF. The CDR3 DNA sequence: TGTGCCAGCAGCAGGAGCGGGAGGCTCTCCTACAATGAGCAGTTCTTC.

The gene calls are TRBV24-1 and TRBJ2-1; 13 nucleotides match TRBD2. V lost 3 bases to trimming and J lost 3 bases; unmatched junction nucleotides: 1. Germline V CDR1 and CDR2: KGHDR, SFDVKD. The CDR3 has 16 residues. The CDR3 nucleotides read TGTGCCACCAGTGATGGGACTAGCGGGAACTACAATGAGCAGTTCTTC. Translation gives CATSDGTSGNYNEQFF.

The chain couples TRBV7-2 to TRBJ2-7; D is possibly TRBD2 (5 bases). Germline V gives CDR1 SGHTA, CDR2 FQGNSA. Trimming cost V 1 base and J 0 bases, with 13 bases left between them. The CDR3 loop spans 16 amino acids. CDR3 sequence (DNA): TGTGCCAGCAGCTTAGAATTGAGGGAGCCCTCCTACGAGCAGTACTTC. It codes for CASSLELREPSYEQYF.

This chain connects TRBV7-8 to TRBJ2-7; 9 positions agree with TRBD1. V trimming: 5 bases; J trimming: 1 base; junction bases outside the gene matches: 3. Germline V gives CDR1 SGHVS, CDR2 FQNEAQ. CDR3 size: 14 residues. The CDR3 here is CASSRDRGSYEQYF. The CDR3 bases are TGTGCCAGCAGCCGAGACAGGGGGTCCTACGAGCAGTACTTC.